These T cell receptor beta chains were read from a single sample in a study of monozygotic twins with inflammatory bowel disease. From its re-call of the 5' RACE reads, TCRdb lists each CDR3 protein once, without DNA. The listing records roughly 160,000 distinct CDR3 sequences. Sequences were obtained from blood. Receptors were obtained from a human donor with ulcerative colitis or Crohn's disease, or a healthy co-twin of an affected twin (not recorded which). CDR3s include the opening cysteine and the closing phenylalanine or tryptophan.

>TRBJ1-2|TRBV28
CASRPTTSAHGYTF
>TRBJ1-2|TRBV20-1
CSASTQGGYGYTF
>TRBJ1-3|TRBV5-4
CASSRTLGSSISGNTIYF
>TRBJ2-7|TRBV4-1
CASSQPAAEQYF
>TRBJ2-6|TRBV30
CAWSSGAIVLTF
>TRBJ2-2|TRBV5-1
CASRHGTGGNKNTGELFF
>TRBJ1-6|TRBV18
CASSPRTGIRSPLHF
>TRBJ1-1|TRBV6-2/TRBV6-3
CASSWRTGMTEAFF
>TRBJ2-2|TRBV3-1
CASSQASGSSTGELFF
>TRBJ2-3|TRBV20-1
CSASRLAGGTDTQYF
>TRBJ1-4|TRBV5-1
CASSRPEEENEKLFF
>TRBJ1-6|TRBV7-9
CASSKGQGSYNSPLHF
>TRBJ2-7|TRBV6-6
CASTPGTGVYEQYF
>TRBJ2-3|TRBV11-2
CASSLDPPRTLQTSTDTQYF
>TRBJ2-4|TRBV18
CASSPQATGLNTRGNIQYF
>TRBJ1-2|TRBV20-1
CSASVAAALHGYTF
>TRBJ2-6|TRBV6-1
CASSPPTGSGANVLTF
>TRBJ2-3|TRBV11-2
CASSRRPEDPGEGGTDTQYF
>TRBJ2-2|TRBV5-6
CASSLTLGQGAWTGELFF
>TRBJ1-6|TRBV12-3/TRBV12-4
CASSTKENSPLHF
>TRBJ1-6|TRBV5-6
CASSLGRLYNSPLHF
>TRBJ2-1|TRBV7-2
CASSSRTGSSYNEQFF
>TRBJ2-5|TRBV29-1
CSVDGRGLPKETQYF
>TRBJ1-5|TRBV4-1
CASSQLTGQGGQPQHF
>TRBJ1-1|TRBV20-1
CSAVRDRVFMGLNTEAFF
>TRBJ1-4|TRBV9
CASGGSREKLFF
>TRBJ2-1|TRBV6-1
CASNEPSSPFTYNEQFF
>TRBJ1-2|TRBV5-1
CASSTGQGYTF
>TRBJ2-7|TRBV3-1
CASSHGRGGKSYEQYF
>TRBJ1-1|TRBV7-2
CASSLDATEAFF
>TRBJ2-3|TRBV6-2/TRBV6-3
CASSYYGLSASTDTQYF
>TRBJ2-3|TRBV5-1
CASTLRGVNQDTQYF
>TRBJ2-6|TRBV5-1
CASSSKQGFTISGANVLTF
>TRBJ2-3|TRBV5-4
CASSLGLAGGKDTQYF
>TRBJ2-2|TRBV6-6
CASGDSPNTGELFF
>TRBJ2-7|TRBV10-3
CAIRLGGASSYEQYF
>TRBJ2-4|TRBV28
CASSSSIGPIAKNIQYF
>TRBJ1-1|TRBV29-1
CSVQQGGNTEAFF
>TRBJ2-7|TRBV30
CAWSTPGGGPYEQYF
>TRBJ2-7|TRBV7-2
CASSLEGISSYEQYF
>TRBJ2-7|TRBV29-1
CSVPIGGNEQYF
>TRBJ2-7|TRBV28
CASSLWARNWQYF
>TRBJ1-1|TRBV27
CASSYRDSLEAFF
>TRBJ2-1|TRBV29-1
CSGLAGGYNEQFF
>TRBJ2-4|TRBV28
CASSPGGGAKNMQYF
>TRBJ2-1|TRBV5-1
CASSSGTSSYNEQFF
>TRBJ2-5|TRBV29-1
CSVEEAGTETQYF
>TRBJ2-2|TRBV5-1
CASRGGAPGELFF
>TRBJ1-5|TRBV19
CASRLGQGTNQPQHF